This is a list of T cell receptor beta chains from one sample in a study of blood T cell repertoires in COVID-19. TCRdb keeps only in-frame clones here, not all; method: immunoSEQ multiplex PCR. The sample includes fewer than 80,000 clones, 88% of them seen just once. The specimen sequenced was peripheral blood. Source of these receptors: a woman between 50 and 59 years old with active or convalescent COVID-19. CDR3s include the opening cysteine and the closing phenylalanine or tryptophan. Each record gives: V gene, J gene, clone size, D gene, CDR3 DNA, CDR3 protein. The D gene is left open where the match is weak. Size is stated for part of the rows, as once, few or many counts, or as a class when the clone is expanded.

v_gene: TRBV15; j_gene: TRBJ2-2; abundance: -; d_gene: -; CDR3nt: TGTGCCACCAGCAGAGACAGCGACACCGGGGAGCTGTTTTTT; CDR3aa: CATSRDSDTGELFF
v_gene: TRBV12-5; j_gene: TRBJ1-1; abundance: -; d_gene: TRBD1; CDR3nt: TGTGCTAGTGGTCCCGACAGGGTCGGCACTGAAGCTTTCTTT; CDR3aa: CASGPDRVGTEAFF
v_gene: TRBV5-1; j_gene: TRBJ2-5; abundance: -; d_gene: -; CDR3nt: TGCGCCAGCAGCTCTGGGGGGGCAGGGCAAGAGACCCAGTACTTC; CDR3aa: CASSSGGAGQETQYF
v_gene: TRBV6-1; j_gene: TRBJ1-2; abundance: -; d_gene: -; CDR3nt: TGTGCCAGCAGTGAAGCAGCTAGGGGCTACACCTTC; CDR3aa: CASSEAARGYTF
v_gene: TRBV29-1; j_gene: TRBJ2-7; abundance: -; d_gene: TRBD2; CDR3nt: TGCAGCCCAATGGCAGCGGGGAACTACGAGCAGTACTTC; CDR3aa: CSPMAAGNYEQYF
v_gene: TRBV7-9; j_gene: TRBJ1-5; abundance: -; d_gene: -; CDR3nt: TGTGCCAGCAGCTTACTGGGGGGGAATCAGCCCCAGCATTTT; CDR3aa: CASSLLGGNQPQHF
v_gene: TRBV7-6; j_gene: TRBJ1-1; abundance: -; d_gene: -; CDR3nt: TGTGCCAGCAGCTTAGGTGGGGGGGCGGAAACTGAAGCTTTCTTT; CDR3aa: CASSLGGGAETEAFF
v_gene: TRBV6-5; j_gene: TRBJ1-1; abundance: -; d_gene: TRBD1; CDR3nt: TGTGCCAGCAAATACCGGGACAGGGAGGGGACTGAAGCTTTCTTT; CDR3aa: CASKYRDREGTEAFF
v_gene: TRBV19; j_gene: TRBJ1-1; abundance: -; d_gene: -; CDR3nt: TGTGCCAGTAACAGAAAACAGAACACTGAAGCTTTCTTT; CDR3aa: CASNRKQNTEAFF
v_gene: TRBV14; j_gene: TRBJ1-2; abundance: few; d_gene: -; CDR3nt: TGTGCCAGCAGCCATACGGGCGGGGGCTACACCTTC; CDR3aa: CASSHTGGGYTF
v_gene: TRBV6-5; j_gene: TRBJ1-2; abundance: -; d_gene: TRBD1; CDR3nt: TGTGCCAGCAGCTACACAGGGGAGTATGGCTACACCTTC; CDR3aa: CASSYTGEYGYTF
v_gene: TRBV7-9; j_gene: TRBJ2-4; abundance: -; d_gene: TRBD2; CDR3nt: TGTGCCAGCAGCTTAGACGTTAGCGGGAGGAACATTCAGTACTTC; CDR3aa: CASSLDVSGRNIQYF
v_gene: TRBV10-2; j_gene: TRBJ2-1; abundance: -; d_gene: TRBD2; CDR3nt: TGCGCCAGCACGCTATCCCTAGCGGGAGATAACAATGAGCAGTTCTTC; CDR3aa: CASTLSLAGDNNEQFF
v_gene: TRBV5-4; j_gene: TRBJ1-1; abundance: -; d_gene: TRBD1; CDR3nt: TGTGCCAGCAGCTTTGGGGGGGACAGGGGCTTGAACACTGAAGCTTTCTTT; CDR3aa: CASSFGGDRGLNTEAFF
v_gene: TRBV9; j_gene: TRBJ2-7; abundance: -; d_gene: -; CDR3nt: TGTGCCAGCAGTGGCAGAGACTCTTACGAGCAGTACTTC; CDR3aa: CASSGRDSYEQYF
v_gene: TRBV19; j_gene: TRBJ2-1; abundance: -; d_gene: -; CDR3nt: TGTGCCAGTAGCCTAGCGCAGGGATCCTACAATGAGCAGTTCTTC; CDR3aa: CASSLAQGSYNEQFF
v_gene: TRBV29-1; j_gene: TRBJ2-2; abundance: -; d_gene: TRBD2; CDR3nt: TGCAGCGTTGGGCTCCTAGCGGGCTTCACCGGGGAGCTGTTTTTT; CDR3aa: CSVGLLAGFTGELFF
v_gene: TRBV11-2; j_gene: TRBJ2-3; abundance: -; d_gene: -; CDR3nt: TGTGCCAGCAGCTTACCGTGGGGAGATGGAGATACGCAGTATTTT; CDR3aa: CASSLPWGDGDTQYF
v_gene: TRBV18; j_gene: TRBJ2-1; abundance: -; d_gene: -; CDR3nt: TGTGCCAGCTCACCGGTCCTACCCTACAATGAGCAGTTCTTC; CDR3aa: CASSPVLPYNEQFF
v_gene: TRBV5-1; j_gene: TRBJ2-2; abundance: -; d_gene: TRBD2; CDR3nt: TGCGCCAGCAGTCACGGACTAGCGGGATTAACCGGGGAGCTGTTTTTT; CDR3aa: CASSHGLAGLTGELFF
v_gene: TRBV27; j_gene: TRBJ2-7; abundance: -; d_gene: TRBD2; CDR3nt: TGTGCCAGCAAGGGACTAGCGGGACGGAAGTACTTC; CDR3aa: CASKGLAGRKYF
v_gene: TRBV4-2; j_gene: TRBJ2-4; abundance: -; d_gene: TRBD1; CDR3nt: TGTGCCAGCAGCCAAACAACCGGTGTCGACGTTGTAGGGGACAGGGTCGTGTACTTC; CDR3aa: CASSQTTGVDVVGDRVVYF
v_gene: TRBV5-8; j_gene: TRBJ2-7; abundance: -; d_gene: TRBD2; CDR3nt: TGTGCCAGCAGCTTGGGTAGCGGGAGCTTCGAGCAGTACTTC; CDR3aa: CASSLGSGSFEQYF
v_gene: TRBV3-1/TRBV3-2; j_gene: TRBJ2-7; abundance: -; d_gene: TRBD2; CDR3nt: TGTGCCAGCACCCACACGGCCAGCGGGAGACCAGAGCAGTACTTC; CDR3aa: CASTHTASGRPEQYF
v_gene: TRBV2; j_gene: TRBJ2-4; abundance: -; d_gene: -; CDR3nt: TGTGCCAGCAGTGAAGCGCTTCAGGGAACAAACATTCAGTACTTC; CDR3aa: CASSEALQGTNIQYF
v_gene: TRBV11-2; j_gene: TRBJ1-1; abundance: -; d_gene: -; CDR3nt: TGTGCCAGCAGCTTAGAGCCGGGTACCCCTGAAGCTTTCTTT; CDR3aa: CASSLEPGTPEAFF
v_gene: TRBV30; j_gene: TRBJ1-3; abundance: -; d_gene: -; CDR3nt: TGTGCCTGGAGTGTGACAACTGGAAACACCATATATTTT; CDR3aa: CAWSVTTGNTIYF
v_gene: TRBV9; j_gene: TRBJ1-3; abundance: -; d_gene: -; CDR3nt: TGTGCCAGCAGCGTAGCTATGGGGCACTCTGGAAACACCATATATTTT; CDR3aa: CASSVAMGHSGNTIYF
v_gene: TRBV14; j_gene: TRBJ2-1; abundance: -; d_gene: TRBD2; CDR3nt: TGTGCCAGCAGCCGACTAGCGGGAGTCCCCTACAATGAGCAGTTCTTC; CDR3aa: CASSRLAGVPYNEQFF
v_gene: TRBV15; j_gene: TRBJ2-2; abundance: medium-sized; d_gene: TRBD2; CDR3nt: TGTGCCACCAGCAGAGAGCCGGGACTAGCGGGCGCGGGCACCGGGGAGCTGTTTTTT; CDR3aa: CATSREPGLAGAGTGELFF
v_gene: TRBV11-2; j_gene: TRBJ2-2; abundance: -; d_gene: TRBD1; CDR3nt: TGTGCCAGCAGCTTGGACAGGGGGCGTGCCGGGGAGCTGTTTTTT; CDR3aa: CASSLDRGRAGELFF
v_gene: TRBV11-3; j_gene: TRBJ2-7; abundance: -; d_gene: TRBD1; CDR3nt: TGTGCCAGCAGCTCGCCCCCCGGGACAGGGCGCAACGAGCAGTACTTC; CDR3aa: CASSSPPGTGRNEQYF
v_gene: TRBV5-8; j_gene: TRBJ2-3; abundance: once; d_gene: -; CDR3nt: TGTGCCAGCAGCCCTTACCTGAGGGCGCGGGGCACAGATACGCAGTATTTT; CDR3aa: CASSPYLRARGTDTQYF
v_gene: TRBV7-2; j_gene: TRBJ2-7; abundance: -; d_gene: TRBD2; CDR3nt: TGTGCCAGCAGCTTAAATACGTGGACTAGCGGGGGCCCCTACGAGCAGTACTTC; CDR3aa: CASSLNTWTSGGPYEQYF
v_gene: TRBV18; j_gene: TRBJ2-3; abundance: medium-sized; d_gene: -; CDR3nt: TGTGCCAGTGTTCGACTCCCACTACCAGATACGCAGTATTTT; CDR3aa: CASVRLPLPDTQYF
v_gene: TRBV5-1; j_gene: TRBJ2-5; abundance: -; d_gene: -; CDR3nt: TGCGCCAGCAGCTTGGCCGGGGTAGCACAAGAGACCCAGTACTTC; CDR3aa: CASSLAGVAQETQYF
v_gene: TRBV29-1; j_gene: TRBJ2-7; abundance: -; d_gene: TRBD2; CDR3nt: TGCAGCGTTGTGACCCCTAGCGGGTTTCCCGAGTTTAGCTACGAGCAGTACTTC; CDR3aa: CSVVTPSGFPEFSYEQYF